This T cell receptor (beta chain) was captured by sequencing in a study of T cell responses to AZD1222 COVID-19 vaccine. Assay: immunoSEQ multiplex PCR; the TCRdb copy retains only in-frame clones and omits some. The repertoire holds approximately 150,000 clones, with approximately 88% as singletons. Comment on this clone: Its antigen is currently unknown.

Study-level findings and limits: Only 6 or 7 AZD1222 recipients tested seropositive at baseline. In a largely white British group with more females than males, clonal diversity was possibly underestimated.

The clonotype originates from an adult who received the MenACWY meningococcal vaccine as a control. The source material was peripheral blood, sampled 28 days after the second dose of the MenACWY control vaccine.

CDR3 protein: CSVAQPGGTQYF. CDR3 DNA: TGCAGCGTTGCACAACCGGGGGGTACGCAGTATTTT. The chain employs TRBV29-1 and TRBJ2-3; 7 bases are shared with TRBD2. V lost 4 bases, J lost 8 bases, and 6 bases stayed unmatched. CDR3 size: 12 residues. CDR1 SQVTM and CDR2 ANQGSEA come from the germline V gene.